The next 2 T cell receptor beta chains were all read from a single sample in a study of cytomegalovirus exposure and HLA in healthy donors. A multiplex PCR was run with 60 Vbeta primers and 13 Jbeta primers. Here immunoSEQ multiplex PCR was the method, and the copy in TCRdb shows in-frame clones only, minus some. This table holds approximately 190,000 clones, approximately 85% found once. What was sequenced was PBMCs. The receptors originated from a woman in her late teens or twenties in good health and CMV-seronegative.

The chain employs TRBV21-1 and TRBJ2-5; TRBD2 reflects the table's D call only, with no check against the DNA. TRBV21-1 is a documented pseudogene. The CDR3 has 16 amino acids. CDR3 in DNA: TGTGCCAGCAGCAAAGAATGGTCTCTAGCGGAAGAGACCCAGTACTTC. Amino acids: CASSKEWSLAEETQYF.

This clone was picked up a small number of times. J is TRBJ1-4 and V is TRBV5-5, with a tentative D call TRBD1 (6 bases). V shed 2 bases and J shed 8 bases, with 16 bases lying between them. Per the germline V gene, CDR1 is SGHKS and CDR2 is YYEKEE (reference sequence). The CDR3 consists of 15 residues. The CDR3 is CASSLPTGYDEKLFF. As DNA, the CDR3 is TGTGCCAGCAGCTTACCTACAGGGTACGACGAAAAACTGTTTTTT.